The 31 T cell receptor beta chains below come from one sample, sequenced in a study of technical replicates of blood from a handful of donors. Some clones are missing from TCRdb's copy, which holds only in-frame ones; the method was immunoSEQ multiplex PCR. The profile covers 95,000 or so clones, with 85% to 95% appearing a single time and 0.34% taken by the ten largest. Sequenced sample: T cells isolated from PBMCs. The receptors originated from a human donor in good health.

This rearrangement joins TRBV11-2 to TRBJ2-3, with 7 bases aligning to TRBD2. Per germline, CDR1 SGHAT and CDR2 FQNNGV. The CDR3 is made up of 15 amino acids. After removal of 6 bases from V and 4 bases from J, the junction contained 10 bases not matched to a gene. CDR3 in DNA: TGTGCCAGCAGAGGACTAGTTAAGGTATCAGATACGCAGTATTTT. Encoded protein: CASRGLVKVSDTQYF.

The chain uses TRBV9 and TRBJ2-2, with D possibly being TRBD1 (6 bases). The V gene lost 0 bases and the J gene lost 2 bases, with 11 bases spanning the gap. Germline CDR1 reads SGDLS; CDR2 reads YYNGEE. The CDR3 extends over 16 amino acids. The CDR3 DNA is TGTGCCAGCAGCGTAGGGTACAGGGTCAACACCGGGGAGCTGTTTTTT. Its protein product is CASSVGYRVNTGELFF.

J is TRBJ2-5 and V is TRBV7-6; 12 nucleotides align to TRBD1. V trimming: 3 bases; J trimming: 9 bases; junction bases outside the gene matches: 17. Germline CDR1 SGHVS, CDR2 FNYEAQ. The CDR3 is 18 amino acids. The CDR3 sequence: CASSFIRSGQGAKRAQYF. CDR3 in DNA: TGTGCCAGCAGCTTTATCCGCTCGGGACAGGGGGCTAAGAGAGCCCAGTACTTC.

The V call is TRBV5-1, the J call TRBJ2-1, with a weak D call TRBD1 (5 bases). This CDR3 region has 14 residues. Per germline, CDR1 SGHRS and CDR2 YFSETQ. V dropped 3 bases and J dropped 5 bases, with 12 bases sitting between them. CDR3 region: CASSSPTADNEQFF. The DNA of the CDR3 is TGCGCCAGCAGCTCGCCGACAGCTGACAATGAGCAGTTCTTC.

This chain connects TRBV6-5 to TRBJ1-2; weak D call: TRBD1 (5 bases). The germline gives CDR1 MNHEY, CDR2 SVGAGI. This CDR3 contains 15 residues. Trimming stripped 5 bases from V and 0 bases from J, with 13 bases between. The CDR3 region is CASSVDSGPNYGYTF. The CDR3, as DNA: TGTGCCAGCAGTGTCGACAGTGGACCTAACTATGGCTACACCTTC.

The chain couples TRBV2 to TRBJ2-3; TRBD1 is a possible D gene (6 bases). The germline CDR1 and CDR2 sequences are SNHLY and FYNNEI. This CDR3 is built from 13 residues. Trimming cost V 11 bases and J 4 bases, with 16 bases left between them. The CDR3 region is CAGNREGADTQYF. CDR3 coding DNA: TGTGCCGGGAACAGGGAAGGGGCAGATACGCAGTATTTT.

The chain combines TRBV28 with TRBJ1-4; the D is unclear. The CDR3 totals 17 residues. V was clipped by 0 bases and J by 0 bases, with 11 bases between them. CDR1 MDHEN and CDR2 SYDVKM come from the germline V gene. The CDR3 protein is CASSLWIAKSTNEKLFF. In nucleotides, the CDR3 is TGTGCCAGCAGTTTATGGATTGCGAAATCAACTAATGAAAAACTGTTTTTT.

The chain is built from TRBV6-1 and TRBJ1-2; D possibly corresponds to TRBD1 (6 bases). The germline gives CDR1 MNHNS, CDR2 SASEGT. With 1 base removed from V and 5 bases from J, the gap between germline ends came to 8 bases. The CDR3 runs 13 residues. The CDR3 DNA reads TGTGCCAGCAGTGAAGGGGGGCGGTATGGCTACACCTTC. Protein sequence: CASSEGGRYGYTF.

This rearrangement joins TRBV7-6 to TRBJ2-5, with 8 bases lining up with TRBD2. The germline V gene has CDR1 SGHVS and CDR2 FNYEAQ. The CDR3 spans 14 residues. The trim removed 5 bases at V and 5 bases at J, leaving 7 bases unmatched. CDR3 region: CASSPRGGRETQYF. CDR3 nucleotide sequence: TGTGCCAGCAGCCCCCGGGGGGGCCGGGAGACCCAGTACTTC.

The chain combines TRBV5-3 with TRBJ2-7; TRBD2 aligns across 14 bases. TRBV5-3 is treated as an ORF (open reading frame) with a function not yet certain. Trimming at V came to 4 bases and at J to 5 bases, leaving 5 bases not matched to a gene. This CDR3 is 15 amino acids long. CDR3 amino acids: CARSEGTSGSNEQYF. The CDR3 nucleotides read TGTGCCAGAAGCGAAGGGACTAGCGGGAGTAACGAGCAGTACTTC.

The chain combines TRBV5-1 with TRBJ2-7; 12 nucleotides align to TRBD2. Germline loops: CDR1 SGHRS, CDR2 YFSETQ. The CDR3 has 16 amino acids. V dropped 0 bases and J dropped 4; count of bases not matched to a gene: 5. CDR3 in DNA: TGCGCCAGCAGCTTGGGTGGACTAGCGGGATCATACGAGCAGTACTTC. Its protein product is CASSLGGLAGSYEQYF.

The V gene is TRBV15, the J gene TRBJ2-3; 13 nucleotides agree with TRBD2. CDR1 LNHNV and CDR2 YYDKDF come from the germline V gene (reference sequence). The trim removed 3 bases at V and 6 bases at J, leaving 9 bases unmatched. The CDR3 is made up of 17 amino acids. CDR3 protein: CATSRRRLAGGGDTQYF. CDR3 nucleotide sequence: TGTGCCACCAGCAGGAGGAGACTAGCGGGAGGAGGGGATACGCAGTATTTT.

V and J are TRBV18 and TRBJ1-4; D is unresolved. The CDR3 is made up of 12 amino acids. V dropped 3 bases and J dropped 4 bases, with 3 bases sitting between them. Germline CDR1 is KGHSH and CDR2 is LQKENI. CDR3 sequence reads: CASSPNNEKLFF. CDR3 nucleotide sequence: TGTGCCAGCTCACCCAATAATGAAAAACTGTTTTTT.

The rearrangement joins TRBV4-3 to TRBJ1-2; the D is unclear. From germline, CDR1 is LGHNA and CDR2 YSLEER. With 0 bases removed from V and 4 bases from J, the gap between germline ends came to 12 bases. This CDR3 region has 15 residues. The CDR3 DNA follows: TGCGCCAGCAGCCAAGAAACAGCCGACCTCTATGGCTACACCTTC. Residues: CASSQETADLYGYTF.

V and J are TRBV7-2 and TRBJ2-3; TRBD2 aligns across 11 bases. This CDR3 comprises 15 residues. V lost 6 bases and J lost 4; bases outside the gene matches: 6. Germline values: CDR1 SGHTA, CDR2 FQGNSA. This CDR3 reads CASRPGLAGSDTQYF. CDR3 DNA sequence: TGTGCCAGCAGACCAGGACTAGCGGGCTCAGATACGCAGTATTTT.

J is TRBJ2-1 and V is TRBV6-5; D is uncertain. The CDR3 has 14 residues. The V gene's germline CDR1 is MNHEY and CDR2 SVGAGI. The V end lost 4 bases, the J end lost 0 bases, and 7 bases lay between the germline ends. CDR3 coding DNA: TGTGCCAGCAGTTTAGTAAACTCCTACAATGAGCAGTTCTTC. Its translation: CASSLVNSYNEQFF.

The chain links TRBV4-1 to TRBJ2-7; TRBD1 matches 9 bases. Germline loops: CDR1 MGHRA, CDR2 YSYEKL. V gave up 5 bases and J gave up 3 bases; unmatched junction bases: 8. The CDR3 is made up of 15 amino acids. The CDR3 here is CASSTQRTGDYEQYF. In DNA form, the CDR3 reads TGCGCCAGCAGCACTCAAAGGACAGGGGACTACGAGCAGTACTTC.

This chain connects TRBV2 to TRBJ2-7, with 7 positions matching TRBD1. CDR1 is SNHLY, CDR2 FYNNEI, per germline. The CDR3 has 17 amino acids. With 6 bases clipped from V and 4 bases from J, the junction kept 18 bases outside the gene matches. The CDR3 here is CASRTRRGQALLYEQYF. CDR3 DNA sequence: TGTGCCAGCAGGACCCGAAGGGGGCAAGCGCTTTTGTACGAGCAGTACTTC.

The rearrangement links TRBV5-1 to TRBJ2-5; 11 nucleotides line up with TRBD2. CDR3 length equals 17 residues. Germline-derived CDR1 and CDR2 are SGHRS and YFSETQ. V gave up 1 base and J gave up 4 bases; unmatched junction bases: 9. CDR3 in amino acids: CASSLRLAGGPLETQYF. DNA for the CDR3: TGCGCCAGCAGCTTGAGATTAGCGGGAGGGCCGTTAGAGACCCAGTACTTC.

The chain couples TRBV4-3 to TRBJ2-2; 9 nucleotides agree with TRBD2. The germline gives CDR1 LGHNA, CDR2 YSLEER. V lost 3 bases and J lost 5; bases outside the gene matches: 7. The CDR3 runs to 16 residues. CDR3 amino acids: CASSQFSGRGTGELFF. CDR3 nucleotide sequence: TGCGCCAGCAGCCAGTTTAGCGGGAGAGGGACCGGGGAGCTGTTTTTT.

This sequence joins TRBV5-4 and TRBJ1-1; TRBD1 might be the D (6 bases). Germline assignment: CDR1 SGHNT and CDR2 YYREEE (reference sequence). Trimming left V 5 bases short and J 5 bases short, with 13 bases between. This CDR3 is 13 amino acids long. CDR3 sequence reads: CASRTTGKTEAFF. The CDR3 DNA follows: TGTGCCAGCAGGACTACAGGGAAGACTGAAGCTTTCTTT.

The chain is built from TRBV19 and TRBJ2-3; 7 bases match TRBD1. The V gene's germline CDR1 is LNHDA and CDR2 SQIVND (reference sequence). J gave up 4 bases and V 9 bases, and 7 bases lay outside the gene matches. The CDR3 extends over 13 amino acids. The CDR3 bases are TGTGCCAGCCGAGCAGGGGGTTCAGATACGCAGTATTTT. Translation: CASRAGGSDTQYF.

This clone was detected once. The gene calls are TRBV25-1 and TRBJ2-7; D is uncertain. CDR1 MGHDK and CDR2 SYGVNS come from the germline V gene. The CDR3 is 11 residues long. The ends were cut back, 6 bases at V and 1 base at J, with 4 bases in the middle. This chain's CDR3 is CASSASYEQYF. CDR3 coding DNA: TGTGCCAGCAGCGCGTCCTACGAGCAGTACTTC.

The chain couples TRBV2 to TRBJ2-1; the D is unclear. The V gene lost 6 bases and the J gene lost 1 base, with 7 bases spanning the gap. The CDR3 length is 13 residues. Looked up from germline, CDR1 is SNHLY and CDR2 is FYNNEI. CDR3 loop: CASSYISYNEQFF. Here the CDR3 DNA reads TGTGCCAGCAGCTATATATCCTACAATGAGCAGTTCTTC.

The V and J genes are TRBV11-2 and TRBJ1-1; D unclear. Trimming took 5 bases from V and 7 from J, leaving 11 bases between them. CDR3 length: 12 residues. Germline V CDR1 and CDR2: SGHAT, FQNNGV. CDR3 loop: CASSRTTGEAFF. CDR3 DNA sequence: TGTGCCAGCAGCAGAACCACCGGTGAAGCTTTCTTT.

The V gene is TRBV28, the J gene TRBJ1-2, with 9 bases that match TRBD1. Trimming took 5 bases from V and 0 from J; bases not matched to a gene: 7. Per germline, CDR1 MDHEN and CDR2 SYDVKM. This CDR3 is built from 16 residues. The CDR3 DNA reads as TGTGCCAGCAGTGATCCGGGACAGGGTGCTAACTATGGCTACACCTTC. Translated: CASSDPGQGANYGYTF.

The rearrangement links TRBV11-1 to TRBJ2-7; D perhaps matches TRBD2 (5 bases). The V and J ends lost 7 bases and 3 bases respectively, with 13 bases between them. This CDR3 contains 13 residues. Germline CDR1 is SGHAT and CDR2 is FQDESV (reference sequence). In DNA, the CDR3 is TGTGCCAGCACCAAGAGGGATAGCTACGAGCAGTACTTC. Protein: CASTKRDSYEQYF.

The V call is TRBV19, the J call TRBJ2-5; perhaps TRBD1 as D (5 bases). The germline V gene has CDR1 LNHDA and CDR2 SQIVND (reference sequence). Trimming took off 2 bases at V and 4 bases at J, with 14 bases between the two ends. CDR3 length: 15 amino acids. This CDR3 is CASSINQPGSETQYF. CDR3 in DNA: TGTGCCAGTAGTATAAACCAGCCAGGGTCAGAGACCCAGTACTTC.

This chain joins TRBV4-2 and TRBJ2-1; D is unclear. This CDR3 spans 15 amino acids. Germline lookup yields CDR1 LGHNA and CDR2 YNFKEQ. V gave up 1 base and J gave up 0 bases, with 7 bases separating them. Here the CDR3 DNA reads TGTGCCAGCAGCCAAGGCGGAAACTCCTACAATGAGCAGTTCTTC. Its translation is CASSQGGNSYNEQFF.

This chain joins TRBV6-5 and TRBJ2-7, with D hard to call. The ends were cut back, 2 bases at V and 4 bases at J, with 15 bases in the middle. The V gene's germline CDR1 is MNHEY and CDR2 SVGAGI. The CDR3 spans 15 residues. CDR3 in amino acids: CASSYTRSTVYEQYF. CDR3 bases: TGTGCCAGCAGTTACACAAGATCGACTGTTTACGAGCAGTACTTC.

This chain links TRBV7-9 with TRBJ1-2; TRBD1 is a possible D gene (6 bases). Trimming pared 1 base from V and 7 bases from J, leaving 13 bases between. In germline, CDR1 is SEHNR, CDR2 FQNEAQ (reference sequence). The CDR3 contains 14 residues. The CDR3 region is CASSLDGRGSGYTF. CDR3 DNA sequence: TGTGCCAGCAGCTTAGATGGCAGGGGATCTGGCTACACCTTC.